This T cell receptor beta chain derives from a study of somatic mutations in cytotoxic T cells in rheumatoid arthritis. Study summary: Some V beta antibody-stained T-cell populations were flow-sorted at nearly 100% purity, including V beta1+ cells sequenced for TCRB. Findings of the study overall: About an eighth of the roughly 60 patients had a largest CD8+ clone above 20% of CD8+ cells.

The V gene lost 5 bases and the J gene lost 3 bases, with 13 bases spanning the gap. This CDR3 contains 14 residues. The germline gives CDR1 MGHRA, CDR2 YSYEKL. Remarks on this clone: The antigen remains unidentified.

Assay: immunoSEQ multiplex PCR; the TCRdb copy retains only in-frame clones and omits some. The sample includes tens of thousands of clones, 70% to 90% of them seen just once. Material: CD8+ T cells sorted from blood. This chain connects TRBV4-1 to TRBJ1-1, with a weak D call TRBD1 (6 bases). The clonotype comes from a woman aged 50 to 60 in good health. CDR3 DNA sequence: TGCGCCAGCAGCTACAGGGTGAGCGACACTGAAGCTTTCTTT. Its translation is CASSYRVSDTEAFF.